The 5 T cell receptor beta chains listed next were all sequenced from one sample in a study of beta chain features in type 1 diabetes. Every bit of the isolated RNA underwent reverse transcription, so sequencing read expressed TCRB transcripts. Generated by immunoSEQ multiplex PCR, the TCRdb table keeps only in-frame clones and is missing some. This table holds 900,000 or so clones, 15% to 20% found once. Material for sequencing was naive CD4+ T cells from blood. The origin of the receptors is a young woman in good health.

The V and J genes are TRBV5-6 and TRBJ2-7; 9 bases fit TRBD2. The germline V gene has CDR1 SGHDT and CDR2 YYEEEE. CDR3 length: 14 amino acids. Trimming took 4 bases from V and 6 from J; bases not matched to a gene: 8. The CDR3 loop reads CASSLGLAKGEQYF. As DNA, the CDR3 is TGTGCCAGCAGCCTGGGACTAGCAAAAGGCGAGCAGTACTTC.

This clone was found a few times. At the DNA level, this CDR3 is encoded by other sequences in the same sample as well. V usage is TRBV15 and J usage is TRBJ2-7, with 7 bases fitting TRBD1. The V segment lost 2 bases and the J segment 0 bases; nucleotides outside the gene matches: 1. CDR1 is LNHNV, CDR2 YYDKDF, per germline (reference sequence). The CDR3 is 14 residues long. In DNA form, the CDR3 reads TGTGCCACCAGCAGAAGGGACAGCTCCTACGAGCAGTACTTC. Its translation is CATSRRDSSYEQYF.

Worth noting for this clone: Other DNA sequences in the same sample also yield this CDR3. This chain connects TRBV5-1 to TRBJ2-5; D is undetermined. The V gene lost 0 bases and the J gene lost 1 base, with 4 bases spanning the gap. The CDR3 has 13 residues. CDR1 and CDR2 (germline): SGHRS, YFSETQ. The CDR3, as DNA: TGCGCCAGCAGCTTGGCCAGCCAAGAGACCCAGTACTTC. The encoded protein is CASSLASQETQYF. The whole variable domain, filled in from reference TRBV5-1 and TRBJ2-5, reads KAGVTQTPRYLIKTRGQQVTLSCSPISGHRSVSWYQQTPGQGLQFLFEYFSETQRNKGNFPGRFSGRQFSNSRSEMNVSTLELGDSALYLCASSLASQETQYFGPGTRLLVL.

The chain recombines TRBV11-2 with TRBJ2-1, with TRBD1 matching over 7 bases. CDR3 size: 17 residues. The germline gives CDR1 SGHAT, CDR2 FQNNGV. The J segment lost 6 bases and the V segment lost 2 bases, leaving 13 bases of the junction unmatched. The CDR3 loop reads CASSLMFPQTGFNEQFF. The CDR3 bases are TGTGCCAGCAGCTTAATGTTTCCCCAGACAGGGTTCAATGAGCAGTTCTTC.

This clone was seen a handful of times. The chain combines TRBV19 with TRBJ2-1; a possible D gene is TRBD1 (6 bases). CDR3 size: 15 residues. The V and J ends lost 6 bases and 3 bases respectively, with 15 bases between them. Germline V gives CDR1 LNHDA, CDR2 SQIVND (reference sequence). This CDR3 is CASRFRGSLYNEQFF. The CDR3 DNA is TGTGCCAGTAGATTCAGGGGTTCCCTCTACAATGAGCAGTTCTTC.